The 27 T cell receptor beta chains listed next were all sequenced from one sample in a study of technical replicates of blood from a few donors. The protocol was immunoSEQ multiplex PCR, while the TCRdb copy is restricted to in-frame clones and leaves out a portion. The sample records some 94,000 clones, about 95% being singletons. Source material: T cells isolated from PBMCs. All receptors come from a human donor in good health.

V and J are TRBV6-6 and TRBJ2-1; D may be TRBD2 (5 bases). V gave up 10 bases and J gave up 7 bases, with 14 bases separating them. CDR1 MNHNY and CDR2 SVGAGI come from the germline V gene (reference sequence). The CDR3 runs 12 residues. In nucleotides, the CDR3 is TGTGCCACCTACCGTGAGGGAAATGAGCAGTTCTTC. Its translation: CATYREGNEQFF.

The chain combines TRBV28 with TRBJ2-7; 7 bases align to TRBD2. V gave up 8 bases and J gave up 2 bases; unmatched junction bases: 12. This CDR3 has 15 amino acids. Germline CDR1 is MDHEN and CDR2 is SYDVKM. CDR3: CASGAWAGVTYEQYF. CDR3 sequence (DNA): TGTGCCAGCGGGGCCTGGGCGGGAGTGACCTACGAGCAGTACTTC. Full variable domain (missing parts from reference TRBV28 and TRBJ2-7): DVKVTQSSRYLVKRTGEKVFLECVQDMDHENMFWYRQDPGLGLRLIYFSYDVKMKEKGDIPEGYSVSREKKERFSLILESASTNQTSMYLCASGAWAGVTYEQYFGPGTRLTVT.

The V and J genes are TRBV4-3 and TRBJ2-3; no firm D call. The V and J ends lost 1 base and 0 bases respectively, with 11 bases between them. Germline V gene lookup returns CDR1 LGHNA and CDR2 YSLEER. The CDR3 has 16 amino acids. The CDR3 coding sequence is TGCGCCAGCAGCCAAGGACGGAGCTCGAGCACAGATACGCAGTATTTT. Protein: CASSQGRSSSTDTQYF.

The rearrangement joins TRBV11-2 to TRBJ1-3; TRBD1 might be the D (5 bases). The CDR3 contains 14 residues. The germline V gene encodes CDR1 SGHAT and CDR2 FQNNGV. Trimming took 4 bases from V and 3 from J, leaving 10 bases between them. The CDR3 sequence: CASSSDRYGNTIYF. The CDR3 nucleotides read TGTGCCAGCAGCTCAGACAGATATGGAAACACCATATATTTT. The variable domain in full, with the rest retrieved from reference TRBV11-2 and TRBJ1-3, is EAGVAQSPRYKIIEKRQSVAFWCNPISGHATLYWYQQILGQGPKLLIQFQNNGVVDDSQLPKDRFSAERLKGVDSTLKIQPAKLEDSAVYLCASSSDRYGNTIYFGEGSWLTVV.

The J gene is TRBJ2-2, the V gene TRBV19, with a tentative D call TRBD2 (7 bases). Between the trimmed V and J ends, which lost 5 bases and 4 bases, there was a span of 11 bases. The CDR3 covers 14 residues. The germline V gene encodes CDR1 LNHDA and CDR2 SQIVND (reference sequence). The CDR3 DNA sequence: TGTGCCAGTAGTCTCGGGGGGCCCACCGGGGAGCTGTTTTTT. Its protein is CASSLGGPTGELFF.

This chain joins TRBV4-1 and TRBJ1-1; the match to TRBD1 covers 9 bases. Trimming cost V 4 bases and J 3 bases; bases outside gene matches: 6. Germline assignment: CDR1 MGHRA and CDR2 YSYEKL. CDR3 length: 15 residues. CDR3 region: CASSLGTGWYTEAFF. CDR3 nucleotide sequence: TGCGCCAGCAGCCTTGGGACAGGGTGGTACACTGAAGCTTTCTTT.

The chain is built from TRBV4-3 and TRBJ2-3, with unresolved D. Germline V gives CDR1 LGHNA, CDR2 YSLEER. This CDR3 contains 13 residues. Trimming shortened V by 0 bases and J by 6 bases, and 7 bases separated the two germline ends. In DNA form, the CDR3 reads TGCGCCAGCAGCCAAGAGTTGCGCGATACGCAGTATTTT. This encodes CASSQELRDTQYF.

The chain combines TRBV28 with TRBJ1-1; tentatively, D is TRBD1 (6 bases). V was shortened by 5 bases and J by 3 bases, with 13 bases between the two germline ends. The CDR3 consists of 14 residues. The germline V gene has CDR1 MDHEN and CDR2 SYDVKM. CDR3 loop: CASSPFEGDTEAFF. The CDR3 DNA sequence: TGTGCCAGCAGTCCATTTGAGGGGGACACTGAAGCTTTCTTT.

This rearrangement joins TRBV19 to TRBJ1-1, with 9 bases lining up with TRBD1. This CDR3 spans 13 amino acids. Germline V CDR1 and CDR2: LNHDA, SQIVND (reference sequence). The V gene end was trimmed by 5 bases and the J gene end by 4 bases; junction bases not matched to a gene: 2. This CDR3 reads CASSLTGGTEAFF. CDR3 coding DNA: TGTGCCAGTAGTTTGACAGGGGGCACTGAAGCTTTCTTT.

This chain uses TRBV28 with TRBJ2-7, with TRBD2 identical over 11 bases. Germline CDR1 reads MDHEN; CDR2 reads SYDVKM. V lost 4 bases, J lost 3 bases, and 5 bases stayed unmatched. The CDR3 covers 15 residues. DNA for the CDR3: TGTGCCAGCAGTTCTCTTACTAGCGGGAGCTACGAGCAGTACTTC. This gives the protein CASSSLTSGSYEQYF.

V gene TRBV5-6 combines with J gene TRBJ1-1, with D uncertain. The CDR3 has 13 amino acids. V was trimmed by 0 bases and J by 0 bases, leaving 3 bases between them. Germline V gene lookup returns CDR1 SGHDT and CDR2 YYEEEE. DNA for the CDR3: TGTGCCAGCAGCTTGGCCGTGAACACTGAAGCTTTCTTT. Translation: CASSLAVNTEAFF.

V usage is TRBV23-1 and J usage is TRBJ2-2, with TRBD1 matching 9 bases. TRBV23-1 is given ORF status, its function remaining uncertain. This CDR3 comprises 17 residues. J was trimmed by 3 bases and V by 3 bases; bases with no gene match: 8. DNA of the CDR3: TGCGCCAGCAGTCATCAGGACAGGGGAGGGGACACCGGGGAGCTGTTTTTT. Amino acids: CASSHQDRGGDTGELFF.

The rearrangement uses TRBV9 and TRBJ1-5, with a weak D call TRBD1 (6 bases). Germline V lookup: CDR1 SGDLS, CDR2 YYNGEE. The CDR3 has 15 residues. V was clipped by 3 bases and J by 3 bases, with 13 bases between them. CDR3: CASSAGGSLNQPQHF. The CDR3 DNA is TGTGCCAGCAGCGCGGGGGGCAGCCTCAATCAGCCCCAGCATTTT. The full variable domain, with the rest looked up from reference TRBV9 and TRBJ1-5, is DSGVTQTPKHLITATGQRVTLRCSPRSGDLSVYWYQQSLDQGLQFLIQYYNGEERAKGNILERFSAQQFPDLHSELNLSSLELGDSALYFCASSAGGSLNQPQHFGDGTRLSIL.

The rearrangement joins TRBV6-6 to TRBJ2-2; TRBD1 might be the D (6 bases). Trimming pared 2 bases from V and 7 bases from J, leaving 8 bases between. The germline V gene has CDR1 MNHNY and CDR2 SVGAGI (reference sequence). The CDR3 contains 13 residues. As DNA, the CDR3 is TGTGCCAGCAGTTACCAACAGGGCGGGGAGCTGTTTTTT. It codes for CASSYQQGGELFF.

This chain connects TRBV4-3 to TRBJ1-5, with D perhaps matching TRBD1 (5 bases). V lost 2 bases and J 0 bases, leaving 8 bases between the germline ends. Looked up from germline, CDR1 is LGHNA and CDR2 is YSLEER. The CDR3 length is 15 residues. This chain's CDR3 is CASSQQGLSNQPQHF. CDR3 nucleotides: TGCGCCAGCAGCCAACAGGGACTTAGCAATCAGCCCCAGCATTTT.

The rearrangement joins TRBV5-6 to TRBJ1-5; possibly TRBD1 for D (5 bases). This CDR3 is built from 15 residues. V dropped 0 bases and J dropped 9 bases, with 16 bases sitting between them. Germline lookup yields CDR1 SGHDT and CDR2 YYEEEE. CDR3 in amino acids: CASSLATGGMTPQHF. CDR3 bases: TGTGCCAGCAGCTTGGCCACCGGGGGTATGACGCCCCAGCATTTT.

The chain couples TRBV19 to TRBJ2-7; the D gene is possibly TRBD1 (6 bases). The CDR3 is 13 residues long. Germline lookup yields CDR1 LNHDA and CDR2 SQIVND (reference sequence). The V end was cut by 3 bases, the J end by 4 bases, with 10 bases between. CDR3 amino acids: CASSINREYEQYF. The CDR3 DNA sequence: TGTGCCAGTAGTATTAACAGGGAGTACGAGCAGTACTTC.

The rearrangement joins TRBV7-9 to TRBJ2-7, with a weak D call TRBD1 (6 bases). CDR3 length equals 15 residues. Germline values: CDR1 SEHNR, CDR2 FQNEAQ (reference sequence). Trimming left V 1 base short and J 2 bases short, with 12 bases between. As DNA, the CDR3 is TGTGCCAGCAGCTTAGGCCGAAGGGGGACCTACGAGCAGTACTTC. Translation gives CASSLGRRGTYEQYF.

CDR3 DNA: TGTGCCAGTAGTATTTCCAGGTCCCAGCAGTACTTC. Amino acid sequence: CASSISRSQQYF. This chain joins TRBV19 and TRBJ2-7; D unresolved. This CDR3 has 12 amino acids. The germline V and J ends were trimmed by 3 bases and 8 bases, with 11 bases remaining between them. Germline assignment: CDR1 LNHDA and CDR2 SQIVND (reference sequence).

The V and J genes are TRBV5-1 and TRBJ2-4; TRBD1 matches at 7 bases. Germline CDR1 reads SGHRS; CDR2 reads YFSETQ. This CDR3 has 14 residues. The V gene end was trimmed by 4 bases and the J gene end by 8 bases; junction bases not matched to a gene: 9. In DNA form, the CDR3 reads TGCGCCAGCAGCGTGGGACAGTCCCCGGACATTCAGTACTTC. Encoded protein: CASSVGQSPDIQYF.

This chain uses TRBV19 with TRBJ2-3, with D possibly TRBD1 on 6 matching bases. Trimming shortened V by 3 bases and J by 5 bases, and 12 bases separated the two germline ends. This CDR3 is 14 amino acids long. Germline assignment: CDR1 LNHDA and CDR2 SQIVND (reference sequence). The CDR3 loop is CASSIQGWGDTQYF. The CDR3 nucleotides are TGTGCCAGTAGTATTCAGGGGTGGGGAGATACGCAGTATTTT.

The rearrangement joins TRBV30 to TRBJ2-7; 7 nucleotides agree with TRBD2. CDR3 length: 14 residues. CDR1 and CDR2 (germline): GTSNPN, SVGIG (reference sequence). V was pared by 0 bases and J by 0 bases, with 2 bases of the junction left unmatched. CDR3 amino acids: CAWSVTSYSYEQYF. Written as DNA, the CDR3 is TGTGCCTGGAGTGTGACTAGCTACTCCTACGAGCAGTACTTC. Complete variable domain (other parts from reference TRBV30 and TRBJ2-7): SQTIHQWPATLVQPVGSPLSLECTVEGTSNPNLYWYRQAAGRGLQLLFYSVGIGQISSEVPQNLSASRPQDRQFILSSKKLLLSDSGFYLCAWSVTSYSYEQYFGPGTRLTVT.

The CDR3 nucleotides read TGTGCCAGCAGCCACGACAGGGGATCCTACGAGCAGTACTTC. Translated, it gives CASSHDRGSYEQYF. The V gene is TRBV5-4, the J gene TRBJ2-7; 8 bases map to TRBD1. The ends lost 4 bases at V and 1 base at J; junction bases unmatched: 4. This CDR3 region has 14 residues. The germline V gene encodes CDR1 SGHNT and CDR2 YYREEE (reference sequence).

The J gene is TRBJ2-4, the V gene TRBV19; TRBD1 might be the D (6 bases). Per germline, CDR1 LNHDA and CDR2 SQIVND (reference sequence). Trimming cost V 4 bases and J 2 bases, with 9 bases left between them. CDR3 length: 14 amino acids. CDR3 DNA: TGTGCCAGTAGTAGGGACACATCCAAAAACATTCAGTACTTC. Translating it yields CASSRDTSKNIQYF.

This chain uses TRBV7-3 with TRBJ1-1; D is ambiguous. Per the germline V gene, CDR1 is SGHTA and CDR2 is FQGTGA. There are 13 residues in the CDR3. V was pared by 0 bases and J by 8 bases, with 10 bases between. The CDR3 nucleotides read TGTGCCAGCAGCTTAACCGCGGGCCGCGAAGCTTTCTTT. Amino acids: CASSLTAGREAFF.

V and J are TRBV5-5 and TRBJ2-7, with 7 bases that match TRBD1. From germline, CDR1 is SGHKS and CDR2 YYEKEE (reference sequence). There are 13 residues in the CDR3. J gave up 6 bases and V 2 bases, and 5 bases lay outside the gene matches. CDR3 sequence reads: CASSFRDSLEQYF. In DNA form, the CDR3 reads TGTGCCAGCAGCTTCAGGGACAGTCTCGAGCAGTACTTC.

The gene calls are TRBV18 and TRBJ1-3; D perhaps matches TRBD1 (5 bases). This CDR3 comprises 15 residues. CDR1 and CDR2 (germline): KGHSH, LQKENI. Trimming cost V 1 base and J 9 bases, with 16 bases left between them. DNA for the CDR3: TGTGCCAGCTCACCACGACGCGGGGCGTCAAGCACCATATATTTT. This encodes CASSPRRGASSTIYF.